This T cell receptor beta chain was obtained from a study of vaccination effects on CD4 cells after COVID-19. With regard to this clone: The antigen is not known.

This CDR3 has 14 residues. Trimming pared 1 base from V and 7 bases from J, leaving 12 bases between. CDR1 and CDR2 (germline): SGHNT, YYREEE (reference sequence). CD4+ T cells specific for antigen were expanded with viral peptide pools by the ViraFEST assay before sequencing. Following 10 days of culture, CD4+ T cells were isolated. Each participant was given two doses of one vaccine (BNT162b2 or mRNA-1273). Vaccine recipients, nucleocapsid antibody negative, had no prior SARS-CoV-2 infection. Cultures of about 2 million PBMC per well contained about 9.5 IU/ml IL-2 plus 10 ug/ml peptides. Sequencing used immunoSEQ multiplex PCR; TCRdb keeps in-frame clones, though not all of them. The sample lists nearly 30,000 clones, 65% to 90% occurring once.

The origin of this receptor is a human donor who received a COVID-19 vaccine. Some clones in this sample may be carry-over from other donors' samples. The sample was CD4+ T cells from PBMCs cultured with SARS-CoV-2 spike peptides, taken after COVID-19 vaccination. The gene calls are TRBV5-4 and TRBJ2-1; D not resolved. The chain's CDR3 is CASSLRNFDNEQFF. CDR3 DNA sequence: TGTGCCAGCAGCTTGAGGAACTTTGATAATGAGCAGTTCTTC.